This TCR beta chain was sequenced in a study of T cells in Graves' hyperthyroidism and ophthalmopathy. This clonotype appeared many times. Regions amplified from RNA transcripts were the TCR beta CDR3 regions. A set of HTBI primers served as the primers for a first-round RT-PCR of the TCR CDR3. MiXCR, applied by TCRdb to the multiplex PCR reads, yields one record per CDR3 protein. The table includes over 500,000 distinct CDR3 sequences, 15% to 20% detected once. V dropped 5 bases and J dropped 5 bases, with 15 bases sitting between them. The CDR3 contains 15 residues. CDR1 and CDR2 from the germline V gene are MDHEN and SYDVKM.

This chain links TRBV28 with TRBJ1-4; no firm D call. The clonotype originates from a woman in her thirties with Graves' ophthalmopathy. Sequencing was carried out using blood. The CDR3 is CASSTRPRGNEKLFF. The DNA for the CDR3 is TGTGCCAGCAGTACACGGCCTCGGGGAAATGAAAAACTGTTTTTT.